This entry describes one TCR beta chain. Its antigen is undetermined. TCRdb reanalysed the reads using MiXCR and keeps one entry per CDR3 protein. This sample has about 460,000 distinct CDR3 sequences; approximately 11% occur once, and the top ten carry roughly 10%. The CDR3 is made up of 13 amino acids. V lost 4 bases and J 5 bases, leaving 11 bases between the germline ends. CDR1 and CDR2 (germline): MNHNS, SASEGT. The data derive from a study of T cell repertoires in cytomegalovirus infection. Looking at the study overall: CMV infection plus the matching HLA type was flagged by public TCR beta signatures. General study points: Dominating the ex vivo response were HLA-C-restricted CMV-specific TCR beta clonotypes.

The J gene is TRBJ2-5, the V gene TRBV6-1; the D is unclear. The sequence was collected from a human donor in good health (CMV status not recorded). Some clones in this sample may be carry-over from other donors' samples. Sample: PBMCs. The DNA of the CDR3 is TGTGCCAGCAGTGCGCCTGGGTTGGAGACCCAGTACTTC. It specifies CASSAPGLETQYF.